These T cell receptor beta chains were read from a single sample in a study of T cell responses to AZD1222 COVID-19 vaccine. Sequencing was performed with immunoSEQ multiplex PCR; in TCRdb, only in-frame clones are kept and a portion is missing. This sample has 100,000 to 150,000 clones; around 90% occur once, and the top ten carry 1.5% to 1.9%. The material was peripheral blood, obtained on day 0 of AZD1222 vaccination. These receptors originate from an adult in good health. Each CDR3 is given without its conserved first and last residue. A D gene is named only where the DNA matches it firmly.

V gene: TRBV5-1; D gene: NA; CDR3 protein: ASSIQGGAIGTGELF
V gene: TRBV11-3; D gene: NA; CDR3 protein: ASSRRWDPRETQY
V gene: TRBV30; D gene: NA; CDR3 protein: AWSGGYEQY
V gene: TRBV7-2; D gene: NA; CDR3 protein: ASSLGGGTAPGYGYT
V gene: TRBV19; D gene: TRBD1; CDR3 protein: ASSIYIGDREIGSYT
V gene: TRBV9; D gene: NA; CDR3 protein: ASSVDGTSYEQY
V gene: TRBV7-3; D gene: NA; CDR3 protein: ASSPTPQGEQY
V gene: TRBV7-6; D gene: NA; CDR3 protein: ASSLSAFSGNTIY
V gene: TRBV11-1; D gene: TRBD1; CDR3 protein: ASSLAASGRGRIGQY
V gene: TRBV10-3; D gene: TRBD2; CDR3 protein: AISELAGGNEQF
V gene: TRBV28; D gene: NA; CDR3 protein: ARRGSSKDGYT
V gene: TRBV4-2; D gene: TRBD1; CDR3 protein: ASRNPGGRDTGELF
V gene: TRBV6-2/TRBV6-3; D gene: NA; CDR3 protein: ASSPGGAGQETQY
V gene: TRBV7-3; D gene: NA; CDR3 protein: ASSFHLVNEQF
V gene: TRBV7-3; D gene: TRBD2; CDR3 protein: ASSLSLVDRGGAPYNEQF
V gene: TRBV19; D gene: TRBD1; CDR3 protein: ASSGQGGNYGYT
V gene: TRBV27; D gene: NA; CDR3 protein: ASSLVFVPYQETQY
V gene: TRBV18; D gene: TRBD1; CDR3 protein: ASSPRQPQGETEAF
V gene: TRBV3-1/TRBV3-2; D gene: NA; CDR3 protein: ASGPSGGTNYGYT
V gene: TRBV4-1; D gene: NA; CDR3 protein: ASSPTPGRQTYEQY
V gene: TRBV12-3/TRBV12-4; D gene: NA; CDR3 protein: ASSFVGSGAF
V gene: TRBV6-1; D gene: TRBD1; CDR3 protein: ASSETGSGEAF
V gene: TRBV9; D gene: NA; CDR3 protein: ASSVVRQDNSPLH
V gene: TRBV4-1; D gene: NA; CDR3 protein: ASSPLQLIVYGYT
V gene: TRBV7-2; D gene: NA; CDR3 protein: ASSLGEGGEQF
V gene: TRBV29-1; D gene: TRBD1; CDR3 protein: SVGGDRESKNIQY
V gene: TRBV6-5; D gene: NA; CDR3 protein: ASTFSYEQY
V gene: TRBV6-4; D gene: NA; CDR3 protein: ASSDSRRDYEQF
V gene: TRBV29-1; D gene: TRBD2; CDR3 protein: SVATSGEETQY
V gene: TRBV7-8; D gene: NA; CDR3 protein: ASSLELGDYGYT
V gene: TRBV13; D gene: TRBD1; CDR3 protein: ASSFPGQGSYEQY
V gene: TRBV5-6; D gene: TRBD1; CDR3 protein: ASSLPGQGAGNTEAF
V gene: TRBV2; D gene: NA; CDR3 protein: ASTSDRRTYEQY
V gene: TRBV5-5; D gene: NA; CDR3 protein: ASSLEFYITEAF
V gene: TRBV28; D gene: NA; CDR3 protein: ASSSGGLLEQY
V gene: TRBV6-4; D gene: NA; CDR3 protein: ASSDGPDDTDTQY